Presented here are 24 T cell receptor beta chains from one specimen sequenced in a study of technical replicates of blood from a handful of donors. TCRdb keeps only in-frame clones here, not all; method: immunoSEQ multiplex PCR. The top ten hold about 0.4% of the sample, which has under 85,000 clones, about 90% seen once. The sequencing input was T cells isolated from PBMCs. The receptors were gathered from a human donor in good health.

The chain couples TRBV28 to TRBJ2-2; TRBD1 might be the D (5 bases). V dropped 4 bases and J dropped 7 bases, with 13 bases sitting between them. In germline, CDR1 is MDHEN, CDR2 SYDVKM. This CDR3 has 14 amino acids. The chain's CDR3 is CASSSESRGGELFF. The DNA for the CDR3 is TGTGCCAGCAGTTCGGAGTCAAGGGGCGGGGAGCTGTTTTTT.

J is TRBJ2-1 and V is TRBV6-5; no reliable D call. The CDR3 spans 11 residues. Trimming stripped 6 bases from V and 4 bases from J, with 4 bases between. Per the germline V gene, CDR1 is MNHEY and CDR2 is SVGAGI. As DNA, the CDR3 is TGTGCCAGCAGCAATTACAATGAGCAGTTCTTC. This codes for CASSNYNEQFF.

The CDR3 nucleotides are TGCGCCAGCAGTGACCCCGGACTAGCGGGTGAGCAGTTCTTC. It encodes CASSDPGLAGEQFF. V is TRBV10-1 and J is TRBJ2-1, with 11 positions matching TRBD2. The junction had 4 bases not matched to a gene; V was cut back by 3 bases and J by 9 bases. CDR3 length: 14 amino acids. Germline V gene sequence: CDR1 WNHNN, CDR2 SYGVQD (reference sequence).

This clone was seen just once. The chain joins TRBV28 to TRBJ1-2; D not certain. This CDR3 has 15 residues. V was clipped by 3 bases and J by 1 base, with 12 bases between them. The germline V gene has CDR1 MDHEN and CDR2 SYDVKM. CDR3 in DNA: TGTGCCAGCAGTTTGGTAGGCGGCCGTAACTATGGCTACACCTTC. It yields the protein CASSLVGGRNYGYTF.

The chain employs TRBV28 and TRBJ2-1; no firm D call. This CDR3 has 11 residues. The V gene's germline CDR1 is MDHEN and CDR2 SYDVKM. The germline V and J ends were trimmed by 2 bases and 12 bases, with 8 bases remaining between them. In nucleotides, the CDR3 is TGTGCCAGCAGTTTAAGAGTTGGGCAGTTCTTC. It is translated as CASSLRVGQFF.

The chain uses TRBV11-2 and TRBJ2-1; D call uncertain. Trimming removed 5 bases at V and 5 bases at J, with 19 bases between. The CDR3 is 16 residues long. Germline CDR1 and CDR2: SGHAT and FQNNGV. The CDR3 reads CASSPKEREDHNEQFF. Written as DNA, the CDR3 is TGTGCCAGCAGCCCCAAGGAGCGAGAAGACCACAATGAGCAGTTCTTC.

V and J are TRBV5-1 and TRBJ2-1, with 13 bases identical to TRBD2. Germline trimming cut 0 bases from V and 6 bases from J; bases unmatched to any gene: 0. CDR3 length equals 15 residues. Germline CDR1 reads SGHRS; CDR2 reads YFSETQ. CDR3 protein: CASSLGTSGSNEQFF. CDR3 DNA: TGCGCCAGCAGCTTGGGGACTAGCGGGAGCAATGAGCAGTTCTTC. The full variable domain, in which reference TRBV5-1 and TRBJ2-1 provide the parts outside the CDR3, is KAGVTQTPRYLIKTRGQQVTLSCSPISGHRSVSWYQQTPGQGLQFLFEYFSETQRNKGNFPGRFSGRQFSNSRSEMNVSTLELGDSALYLCASSLGTSGSNEQFFGPGTRLTVL.

This rearrangement joins TRBV9 to TRBJ2-7; 7 bases are shared with TRBD2. The CDR3 sequence is 14 residues long. The V segment lost 2 bases and the J segment 3 bases; nucleotides outside the gene matches: 5. CDR1 is SGDLS, CDR2 YYNGEE, per germline. CDR3 region: CASSVGLGLYEQYF. In nucleotides, the CDR3 is TGTGCCAGCAGCGTCGGACTAGGTCTCTACGAGCAGTACTTC. Using reference TRBV9 and TRBJ2-7 for the parts outside the CDR3, the full variable domain is DSGVTQTPKHLITATGQRVTLRCSPRSGDLSVYWYQQSLDQGLQFLIQYYNGEERAKGNILERFSAQQFPDLHSELNLSSLELGDSALYFCASSVGLGLYEQYFGPGTRLTVT.

The chain employs TRBV4-3 and TRBJ2-3; D is uncertain. The CDR3 sequence is 15 residues long. Germline V gives CDR1 LGHNA, CDR2 YSLEER. Between the trimmed V and J ends, which lost 3 bases and 0 bases, there was a span of 10 bases. The CDR3 here is CASSQSWQSTDTQYF. CDR3 sequence (DNA): TGCGCCAGCAGCCAGTCGTGGCAGAGCACAGATACGCAGTATTTT.

V usage is TRBV7-2 and J usage is TRBJ2-1, with TRBD2 matching over 14 bases. The CDR3 length is 15 residues. Germline V lookup: CDR1 SGHTA, CDR2 FQGNSA. J gave up 9 bases and V 5 bases, and 6 bases lay outside the gene matches. The CDR3 sequence is CASSPGTSGSFEQFF. CDR3 DNA sequence: TGTGCCAGCAGCCCAGGGACTAGCGGGAGTTTTGAGCAGTTCTTC.

V and J are TRBV9 and TRBJ1-2, with a possible D match to TRBD1 (5 bases). The V end was cut by 8 bases, the J end by 4 bases, with 15 bases between. The CDR3 sequence is 13 residues long. Germline-derived CDR1 and CDR2 are SGDLS and YYNGEE. CDR3 DNA: TGTGCCAGTCGGGGGGAGAGAGGCTATGGCTACACCTTC. It codes for CASRGERGYGYTF.

The chain links TRBV7-3 to TRBJ2-3; 7 bases match TRBD1. The CDR3 spans 16 residues. The junction had 10 bases not matched to a gene; V was cut back by 6 bases and J by 1 base. CDR1 and CDR2 (germline): SGHTA, FQGTGA. The CDR3 DNA is TGTGCCAGCAGACCCAAACAGGGGCCTGGCACAGATACGCAGTATTTT. Its translation is CASRPKQGPGTDTQYF.

V gene TRBV30 combines with J gene TRBJ1-3, with no clear D. CDR3 length equals 12 residues. V was clipped by 4 bases and J by 4 bases, with 8 bases between them. The germline V gene encodes CDR1 GTSNPN and CDR2 SVGIG (reference sequence). In DNA form, the CDR3 reads TGTGCCTGGAATTTGGCAGGAAACACCATATATTTT. Translating it yields CAWNLAGNTIYF.

This clone was picked up a small number of times. The chain combines TRBV7-3 with TRBJ1-1, with TRBD1 as a possible D gene (5 bases). Germline values: CDR1 SGHTA, CDR2 FQGTGA. Between the trimmed V and J ends, which lost 1 base and 0 bases, there was a span of 6 bases. CDR3 length: 14 amino acids. CDR3 sequence: CASSLKGLNTEAFF. Here the CDR3 DNA reads TGTGCCAGCAGCTTAAAGGGGCTGAACACTGAAGCTTTCTTT.

The J gene is TRBJ1-4, the V gene TRBV21-1; the table's D call, TRBD1, was not checked against the DNA. TRBV21-1 is tagged as a pseudogene. The CDR3 has 17 residues. CDR3 bases: TGTGCCAGCAGCACTCCGGGACAGGGACCTTTCAATGAAAAACTGTTTTTT. Translation: CASSTPGQGPFNEKLFF.

J is TRBJ2-7 and V is TRBV4-2; a weak D match, TRBD1 (5 bases). V lost 0 bases and J lost 1, with 10 bases in between. Germline V gene data show CDR1 as LGHNA and CDR2 as YNFKEQ. The CDR3 covers 15 residues. CDR3 in amino acids: CASSQDLQESYEQYF. The CDR3, as DNA: TGTGCCAGCAGCCAAGATCTACAGGAGTCCTACGAGCAGTACTTC.

The chain links TRBV11-3 to TRBJ2-5; 7 bases align to TRBD1. The CDR3 is 14 residues long. Germline loops: CDR1 SGHNT, CDR2 YENEEA. The J segment lost 5 bases and the V segment lost 1 base, leaving 4 bases of the junction unmatched. For the CDR3, the DNA is TGTGCCAGCAGCTTAGCGACAGGGCGGGAGACCCAGTACTTC. Its protein is CASSLATGRETQYF. Complete variable domain (other parts from reference TRBV11-3 and TRBJ2-5): EAGVVQSPRYKIIEKKQPVAFWCNPISGHNTLYWYLQNLGQGPELLIRYENEEAVDDSQLPKDRFSAERLKGVDSTLKIQPAELGDSAVYLCASSLATGRETQYFGPGTRLLVL.

The chain has TRBV6-1 and TRBJ1-1; D not certain. CDR1 and CDR2 from the germline V gene are MNHNS and SASEGT. V was cut by 4 bases and J by 1 base, with 7 bases left in between. The CDR3 is 13 amino acids. The CDR3 spells CASSASENTEAFF. Written as DNA, the CDR3 is TGTGCCAGCAGTGCGTCAGAGAACACTGAAGCTTTCTTT.

The chain combines TRBV27 with TRBJ1-5; 9 nucleotides align to TRBD1. CDR1 and CDR2 (germline): MNHEY, SMNVEV (reference sequence). The CDR3 sequence is 16 residues long. V lost 6 bases, J lost 0 bases, and 6 bases stayed unmatched. The CDR3 DNA reads TGTGCCAGCAGGGGACAGGGATTCGGTAGCAATCAGCCCCAGCATTTT. This gives the protein CASRGQGFGSNQPQHF.

This chain connects TRBV19 to TRBJ1-2, with D hard to call. Germline lookup yields CDR1 LNHDA and CDR2 SQIVND (reference sequence). The CDR3 runs 15 residues. Trimming left V 2 bases short and J 4 bases short, with 14 bases between. CDR3 sequence reads: CASSIKESRSYGYTF. The DNA of the CDR3 is TGTGCCAGTAGTATAAAAGAGTCGAGGTCCTATGGCTACACCTTC.

This clone was recorded a few times. The chain has TRBV9 and TRBJ2-1; D gene ambiguous. Looked up from germline, CDR1 is SGDLS and CDR2 is YYNGEE. The CDR3 extends over 16 amino acids. The V end was cut by 3 bases, the J end by 3 bases, with 16 bases between. This CDR3 reads CASSAPEESYYNEQFF. The CDR3 bases are TGTGCCAGCAGCGCCCCCGAAGAGTCTTACTACAATGAGCAGTTCTTC.

The chain has TRBV9 and TRBJ2-1, with 10 bases identical to TRBD2. V was pared by 4 bases and J by 0 bases, with 7 bases of the junction left unmatched. The V gene's germline CDR1 is SGDLS and CDR2 YYNGEE. The CDR3 covers 17 residues. The CDR3 region is CASSIGLAASSYNEQFF. CDR3 nucleotides: TGTGCCAGCAGCATCGGACTAGCGGCCTCCTCCTACAATGAGCAGTTCTTC.

J is TRBJ2-1 and V is TRBV28; D is possibly TRBD2 (5 bases). The length of the CDR3 is 15 residues. V was cut by 3 bases and J by 8 bases, with 17 bases left in between. Germline-derived CDR1 and CDR2 are MDHEN and SYDVKM. The CDR3 DNA follows: TGTGCCAGCAGTTTTATCGCCTTTCCCGGGGATGAGCAGTTCTTC. Its protein product is CASSFIAFPGDEQFF.

The J gene is TRBJ1-1, the V gene TRBV19; D might be TRBD1 (6 bases). Germline-derived CDR1 and CDR2 are LNHDA and SQIVND (reference sequence). Trimming stripped 2 bases from V and 2 bases from J, with 9 bases between. The CDR3 length is 14 residues. This CDR3 is CASSIQGLNTEAFF. Written as DNA, the CDR3 is TGTGCCAGTAGTATACAGGGGCTTAACACTGAAGCTTTCTTT.